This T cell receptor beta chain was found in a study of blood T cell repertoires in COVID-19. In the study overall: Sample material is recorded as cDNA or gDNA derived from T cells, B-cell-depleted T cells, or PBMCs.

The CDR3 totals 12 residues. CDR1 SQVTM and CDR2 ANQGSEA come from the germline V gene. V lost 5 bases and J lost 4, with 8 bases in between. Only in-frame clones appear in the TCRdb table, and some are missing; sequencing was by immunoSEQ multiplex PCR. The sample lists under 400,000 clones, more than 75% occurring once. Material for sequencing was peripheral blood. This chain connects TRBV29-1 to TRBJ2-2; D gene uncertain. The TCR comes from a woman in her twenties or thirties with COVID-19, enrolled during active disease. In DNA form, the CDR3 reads TGCAGCGTTTTCCTCTCCACCGGGGAGCTGTTTTTT. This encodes CSVFLSTGELFF.